This TCR beta chain was profiled in a study of spatial heterogeneity in lung cancer. The time point denotes: sample taken at primary tumor resection. Whole RNA obtained from tumor, nontumor lung or frozen PBMC underwent sequencing without sorting. There were 65 or so donors, all of them untreated patients with early-stage non-small cell lung cancer. This clonotype has more than one count but fewer than ten. TCRdb itself ran the 5' RACE reads through MiXCR, one entry per CDR3 protein. The table includes about 82,000 distinct CDR3 sequences, approximately 12% detected once. CDR3 length: 14 residues. Germline assignment: CDR1 LNHDA and CDR2 SQIVND (reference sequence). Trimming at V came to 5 bases and at J to 2 bases, leaving 5 bases not matched to a gene.

The clonotype comes from a male donor with early-stage non-small cell lung cancer. This sequence joins TRBV19 and TRBJ2-7, with 8 bases fitting TRBD2. Sequenced here: PBMCs, sampled at surgery. The CDR3 protein is CASSASSGPYEQYF. The CDR3 DNA sequence: TGTGCCAGTAGTGCCTCTAGCGGGCCCTACGAGCAGTACTTC.